Listed here are 15 T cell receptor beta chains from one sample, sequenced in a study of CD8 T cells in ankylosing spondylitis. TCRdb called the 5' RACE reads again in MiXCR, with one record for every CDR3 protein. The top ten clones hold approximately 6% of a sample with 150,000 to 200,000 distinct CDR3 sequences, roughly a third of them seen once. Sequences were obtained from synovial fluid, either unsorted or a sorted T cell fraction (not recorded which). The receptors stem from a male donor with ankylosing spondylitis.

The chain employs TRBV6-1 and TRBJ2-3; the D call may be TRBD1 or TRBD2 (6 bases each). Germline values: CDR1 MNHNS, CDR2 SASEGT. The CDR3 is 16 amino acids. Trimming took 6 bases from V and 0 from J, leaving 16 bases between them. Here the CDR3 reads CASRRPGAGSTDTQYF. In nucleotides, the CDR3 is TGTGCCAGCAGGCGACCGGGGGCCGGTAGCACAGATACGCAGTATTTT.

This clonotype was counted between two and nine times. The chain links TRBV12-3 or TRBV12-4 to TRBJ2-1; TRBD2 matches at 9 bases. This CDR3 comprises 13 residues. With V trimmed by 8 bases and J by 8 bases, 7 bases remained unmatched. The CDR3 sequence is CASGFSGSYEQFF. In nucleotides, the CDR3 is TGTGCCAGCGGGTTTAGCGGGAGCTATGAGCAGTTCTTC.

There are many counts of this clonotype. The chain carries TRBV3-1 and TRBJ2-3; D call uncertain. Trimming shortened V by 0 bases and J by 5 bases, and 6 bases separated the two germline ends. Germline CDR1 and CDR2: LGHDT and YNNKEL (reference sequence). The CDR3 spans 13 residues. The CDR3, as DNA: TGTGCCAGCAGCCAAGATCCCGTAGATACGCAGTATTTT. Translation gives CASSQDPVDTQYF.

The CDR3 DNA reads TGTGCCAGCAGCGTCAGTGGAGGCAATCAGCCCCAGCATTTT. This sequence encodes CASSVSGGNQPQHF. The V gene is TRBV2, the J gene TRBJ1-5; unclear D gene. V lost 6 bases to trimming and J lost 2 bases, with 11 bases between them. The CDR3 length is 14 residues. Germline V gives CDR1 SNHLY, CDR2 FYNNEI.

At least ten counts were recorded for this clonotype. The chain uses TRBV5-8 and TRBJ2-7, with D perhaps TRBD1 or TRBD2 (5 bases each). In germline, CDR1 is SGHTS, CDR2 YDEGEE. V lost 8 bases to trimming and J lost 3 bases, with 21 bases between them. This CDR3 has 15 amino acids. CDR3 nucleotide sequence: TGTGCCAGTCGAGATTGGGGCGCTGGGGGCTACGAGCAGTACTTC. It yields the protein CASRDWGAGGYEQYF.

This clonotype was recorded only once. V gene TRBV12-3 or TRBV12-4 combines with J gene TRBJ1-2; perhaps TRBD1 as D (5 bases). The CDR3 loop spans 13 amino acids. The V gene lost 6 bases and the J gene lost 5 bases, with 13 bases spanning the gap. The CDR3 nucleotides read TGTGCCAGCAGCTTGACAGTGCAGTATGGCTACACCTTC. Translation: CASSLTVQYGYTF.

The chain employs TRBV6-1 and TRBJ2-1, with D perhaps TRBD2 (6 bases). The CDR3 runs 13 residues. Germline-derived CDR1 and CDR2 are MNHNS and SASEGT. Trimming took off 11 bases at V and 6 bases at J, with 17 bases between the two ends. Written as DNA, the CDR3 is TGTGCCTCCCGGACGGGACTTACCAATGAGCAGTTCTTC. Translation: CASRTGLTNEQFF.

The chain carries TRBV20-1 and TRBJ1-1; D is unclear. Germline V lookup: CDR1 DFQATT, CDR2 SNEGSKA (reference sequence). CDR3 length equals 11 residues. CDR3 loop: CRAGRNTEAFF. CDR3 sequence (DNA): TGCAGGGCCGGGAGGAACACTGAAGCTTTCTTT.

The CDR3 coding sequence is TGTGCCACCAGCTGGGGTTACAATGAGCAGTTCTTC. This gives the protein CATSWGYNEQFF. The chain couples TRBV15 to TRBJ2-1; D is undetermined. This CDR3 is 12 amino acids long. Germline values: CDR1 LNHNV, CDR2 YYDKDF (reference sequence). The V gene lost 5 bases and the J gene lost 4 bases, with 6 bases spanning the gap.

The rearrangement links TRBV20-1 to TRBJ1-1; D remains ambiguous. This CDR3 contains 13 residues. Germline lookup yields CDR1 DFQATT and CDR2 SNEGSKA (reference sequence). Trimming took 2 bases from V and 1 from J, leaving 8 bases between them. The CDR3 DNA reads as TGCAGTGCTAGACCAGACACGAACACTGAAGCTTTCTTT. As protein: CSARPDTNTEAFF.

The chain has TRBV5-1 and TRBJ1-1; no clear D. This CDR3 has 12 amino acids. V was trimmed by 2 bases and J by 8 bases, leaving 10 bases between them. Germline-derived CDR1 and CDR2 are SGHRS and YFSETQ. DNA for the CDR3: TGCGCCAGCAGCTTTGGAGGGCCAGAAGCTTTCTTT. As protein: CASSFGGPEAFF.

The CDR3 region is CASSLEGDRYYEQYF. The CDR3 DNA reads TGTGCCAGCAGCTTAGAAGGAGACAGGTACTACGAGCAGTACTTC. The chain employs TRBV11-1 and TRBJ2-7; D possibly corresponds to TRBD1 (6 bases). The CDR3 is made up of 15 amino acids. Germline V gene sequence: CDR1 SGHAT, CDR2 FQDESV (reference sequence). The V end lost 1 base, the J end lost 3 bases, and 13 bases lay between the germline ends.

This chain joins TRBV7-8 and TRBJ2-5, with D maybe TRBD2 (5 bases). This CDR3 comprises 13 residues. Trimming took off 3 bases at V and 4 bases at J, with 9 bases between the two ends. Germline CDR1 reads SGHVS; CDR2 reads FQNEAQ. The CDR3 is CASSFEGRETQYF. The CDR3 bases are TGTGCCAGCAGCTTCGAAGGGAGAGAGACCCAGTACTTC.

The chain joins TRBV6-1 to TRBJ1-4; D unclear. The CDR3 contains 16 residues. Trimming left V 3 bases short and J 4 bases short, with 15 bases between. The V gene's germline CDR1 is MNHNS and CDR2 SASEGT. The CDR3 is CASSDPTRNLNEKLFF. The CDR3 nucleotides are TGTGCCAGCAGTGACCCTACACGGAATCTTAATGAAAAACTGTTTTTT.

The rearrangement uses TRBV21-1 and TRBJ2-1; the DNA was not used to check the table's D call, TRBD2. TRBV21-1 is annotated as a pseudogene. The CDR3 extends over 19 amino acids. The chain's CDR3 is CASSPRRREGRFFDNEQFF. The DNA for the CDR3 is TGTGCCAGCAGCCCCAGGCGGCGGGAGGGCCGATTTTTTGACAATGAGCAGTTCTTC.